These 13 T cell receptor beta chains originate from one sample sequenced in a study of cytomegalovirus exposure and HLA in healthy donors. Profiled with immunoSEQ multiplex PCR; TCRdb holds only in-frame clones, not every one. The table lists 200,000 to 250,000 clones, more than 75% of them singletons. Sequencing was done on a sample of PBMCs. The receptor source for this set is a man between 18 and 29 years old in good health and CMV-seropositive.

The chain couples TRBV9 to TRBJ2-2; 10 positions agree with TRBD2. Unmatched junction bases numbered 1, after V lost 2 bases and J lost 6 bases. The germline V gene encodes CDR1 SGDLS and CDR2 YYNGEE. CDR3 length: 14 residues. The CDR3 sequence is CASSVTSGPGELFF. The CDR3 nucleotides read TGTGCCAGCAGCGTGACTAGCGGGCCCGGGGAGCTGTTTTTT.

Only a few counts were recorded for this clone. J is TRBJ2-7 and V is TRBV10-3, with TRBD1 matching 7 bases. Germline V gives CDR1 ENHRY, CDR2 SYGVKD. This CDR3 spans 13 amino acids. J gave up 2 bases and V 6 bases, and 4 bases lay outside the gene matches. The CDR3 protein is CAISNGTAYEQYF. The CDR3 DNA sequence: TGTGCCATCAGCAACGGGACAGCCTACGAGCAGTACTTC.

The chain combines TRBV6-5 with TRBJ2-7, with D possibly being TRBD1 (6 bases). CDR1 is MNHEY and CDR2 is SVGAGI in the germline V gene. The CDR3 totals 14 residues. With 6 bases removed from V and 3 bases from J, the gap between germline ends came to 15 bases. The CDR3 region is CASSLGAANYEQYF. CDR3 DNA sequence: TGTGCCAGCAGCCTGGGGGCAGCAAACTACGAGCAGTACTTC.

The chain uses TRBV30 and TRBJ1-2; 7 positions match TRBD1. The CDR3 covers 13 residues. The V segment lost 0 bases and the J segment 7 bases; nucleotides outside the gene matches: 5. Germline V gene lookup returns CDR1 GTSNPN and CDR2 SVGIG (reference sequence). CDR3 nucleotide sequence: TGTGCCTGGAGTGTAGGAGGGGGCCGTGGCTACACCTTC. Residues: CAWSVGGGRGYTF. The full variable domain, rest sourced from reference TRBV30 and TRBJ1-2, is SQTIHQWPATLVQPVGSPLSLECTVEGTSNPNLYWYRQAAGRGLQLLFYSVGIGQISSEVPQNLSASRPQDRQFILSSKKLLLSDSGFYLCAWSVGGGRGYTFGSGTRLTVV.

The chain combines TRBV9 with TRBJ2-1, with TRBD2 matching over 8 bases. V shed 0 bases, J shed 8 bases, and the junction held 7 bases outside the gene matches. The CDR3 sequence is 15 residues long. CDR1 SGDLS and CDR2 YYNGEE come from the germline V gene. The CDR3: CASSVGGRLFDEQFF. The CDR3 nucleotides read TGTGCCAGCAGCGTAGGCGGGAGGCTTTTCGATGAGCAGTTCTTC.

This clone appeared once. Other DNA sequences in this specimen translate into the identical CDR3. The chain employs TRBV29-1 and TRBJ1-5, with TRBD1 matching 8 bases. The trim removed 4 bases at V and 4 bases at J, leaving 0 bases unmatched. The CDR3 is 12 amino acids. From germline, CDR1 is SQVTM and CDR2 ANQGSEA. This CDR3 reads CSVGQGNQPQHF. CDR3 bases: TGCAGCGTTGGACAGGGGAATCAGCCCCAGCATTTT.

V usage is TRBV30 and J usage is TRBJ1-3; TRBD1 is a possible D gene (6 bases). The V end was cut by 4 bases, the J end by 3 bases, with 19 bases between. The CDR3 is 16 residues long. Germline V gene sequence: CDR1 GTSNPN, CDR2 SVGIG (reference sequence). CDR3: CAWTTGGGLLGNTIYF. Here the CDR3 DNA reads TGTGCCTGGACTACCGGCGGGGGCCTCCTTGGAAACACCATATATTTT.

The rearrangement uses TRBV2 and TRBJ2-1, with 7 bases lining up with TRBD2. This CDR3 spans 11 amino acids. Germline V CDR1 and CDR2: SNHLY, FYNNEI. Trimming at V came to 5 bases and at J to 16 bases, leaving 8 bases not matched to a gene. The CDR3 region is CASSPREIHFF. CDR3 in DNA: TGTGCCAGCAGTCCGCGGGAGATCCATTTCTTC.

This clone has more than one count but fewer than ten. The chain couples TRBV29-1 to TRBJ1-1; D is perhaps TRBD1 (5 bases). Germline CDR1 SQVTM, CDR2 ANQGSEA. The CDR3 runs to 13 residues. Between the trimmed V and J ends, which lost 4 bases and 3 bases, there was a span of 12 bases. The CDR3 loop reads CSVGKRGYTEAFF. Here the CDR3 DNA reads TGCAGCGTTGGGAAGAGGGGTTACACTGAAGCTTTCTTT.

The J gene is TRBJ2-3, the V gene TRBV5-1; D is undetermined. The V gene lost 7 bases and the J gene lost 5 bases, with 17 bases spanning the gap. The CDR3 spans 14 residues. The germline V gene encodes CDR1 SGHRS and CDR2 YFSETQ. CDR3 nucleotide sequence: TGCGCCAGCTCCCTAACGGACCGGCAAGATACGCAGTATTTT. This encodes CASSLTDRQDTQYF.

This rearrangement joins TRBV19 to TRBJ2-7; tentatively, D is TRBD1 (6 bases). V lost 5 bases and J 2 bases, leaving 13 bases between the germline ends. The CDR3 is 14 amino acids. Germline assignment: CDR1 LNHDA and CDR2 SQIVND (reference sequence). CDR3: CASSVHRETYEQYF. Here the CDR3 DNA reads TGTGCCAGTAGTGTCCACAGGGAAACCTACGAGCAGTACTTC.

The chain combines TRBV27 with TRBJ1-5; D is unclear. The CDR3 length is 17 residues. Trimming removed 0 bases from V and 1 base from J, with 13 bases in between. Germline V gives CDR1 MNHEY, CDR2 SMNVEV (reference sequence). CDR3: CASSLSFSGRSNQPQHF. In nucleotides, the CDR3 is TGTGCCAGCAGTTTATCGTTTTCAGGTCGCAGCAATCAGCCCCAGCATTTT.

The rearrangement joins TRBV7-2 to TRBJ2-7; 7 bases match TRBD2. The CDR3 is made up of 16 amino acids. Germline values: CDR1 SGHTA, CDR2 FQGNSA. The J segment lost 2 bases and the V segment lost 3 bases, leaving 10 bases of the junction unmatched. The CDR3 DNA sequence: TGTGCCAGCAGCTTCAGCGGGACTATTTATACCTACGAGCAGTACTTC. Its protein is CASSFSGTIYTYEQYF.